This TCR beta chain originates from a study of OX40 agonist ivuxolimab in advanced cancers. Study-wide background: Patients received ivuxolimab, an intravenous treatment, every 2 weeks at 0.01 to 10 mg/kg. Enrolled patients in dose escalation had cancers that were hepatocellular carcinoma, melanoma, renal cell or head and neck cancer. With a range of roughly 23 to 85, age averaged about 58 years, and around 83% were male.

Sequencing used immunoSEQ multiplex PCR; TCRdb keeps in-frame clones, though not all of them. The repertoire consists of about 110,000 clones, with around 93% occurring once and the leading ten covering under 0.85%. On this clone itself: The antigen remains unidentified.

Study-wide results and limits: Averaging showed that CD8+ T cells had more expanded clones than CD4+ did.

This specimen was CD4+ or CD8+ T cells sorted from blood, taken in a trial of the OX40 agonist ivuxolimab. The sequence came from an adult with an advanced solid tumor such as melanoma, head and neck, liver or kidney cancer.

The CDR3 spells CASSRSGDSYTF. CDR3 sequence (DNA): TGTGCCAGCAGTAGAAGTGGGGACAGCTACACCTTC. The rearrangement uses TRBV6-5 and TRBJ1-2, with D possibly matching TRBD1 (6 bases). CDR1 and CDR2 from the germline V gene are MNHEY and SVGAGI. CDR3 length equals 12 residues. Deletions cut 5 bases from V and 9 bases from J, with 13 bases between.